This T cell receptor beta chain emerged from a study of metastatic and nonmetastatic thyroid tumors. Study in general: Repertoires were compared across blood and tumor or nodule tissue from malignant and benign thyroid patients. General study results and limits: Benign nodules were reported to have significantly lower TCR beta diversity than malignant thyroid tumors, in blood and tumor.

Every patient underwent thyroid surgery untreated. This clone was seen repeatedly, ten times or more. The target antigen is unknown. CDR3 length equals 13 residues. Germline V gene lookup returns CDR1 ENHRY and CDR2 SYGVKD. V dropped 4 bases and J dropped 1 base, with 6 bases sitting between them. As originally analysed: The study built a papillary thyroid cancer distant-metastasis classifier from CDR3 differences across clinicopathological groups. Using MiXCR, TCRdb re-called clones from the PCR reads. It is TCRdb's table, rather than the study itself, that gives the V and J calls and clone size. The repertoire holds just over 15,000 clones, with 20% to 30% as singletons.

The sequenced sample was tumor tissue. The TCR sequence derives from a female donor with papillary thyroid cancer or a benign thyroid nodule (not recorded which). Some clones in this sample may be carry-over from other donors' samples. The rearrangement joins TRBV10-3 to TRBJ2-3; D gene uncertain. The CDR3 protein is CAISAGGTDTQYF. Written as DNA, the CDR3 is TGTGCCATCAGTGCGGGTGGCACAGATACGCAGTATTTT.